The 30 T cell receptor beta chains below all came from one sample that was sequenced in a study of CD8+ T cells in alopecia areata. Investigators isolated RNA and reverse transcribed it into cDNA to act as the sequencing template. The protocol was immunoSEQ multiplex PCR, while the TCRdb copy is restricted to in-frame clones and leaves out a portion. The sample has about 23,000 clones, about 47% seen once. Material: NKG2D-high CD8+ T cells sorted from blood. The receptors were gathered from a human donor with alopecia areata.

The V call is TRBV10-3, the J call TRBJ1-2; 8 positions match TRBD1. This CDR3 is 19 amino acids long. Germline V gives CDR1 ENHRY, CDR2 SYGVKD. J was trimmed by 5 bases and V by 6 bases; bases with no gene match: 23. The CDR3 here is CAIRGLITSDRDGIYGYTF. As DNA, the CDR3 is TGTGCCATCAGGGGATTGATAACGTCGGACAGGGATGGGATTTATGGCTACACCTTC.

This sequence joins TRBV27 and TRBJ2-5; TRBD2 aligns across 15 bases. Germline V CDR1 and CDR2: MNHEY, SMNVEV (reference sequence). After removal of 6 bases from V and 4 bases from J, the junction contained 12 bases not matched to a gene. CDR3 length equals 18 residues. The DNA of the CDR3 is TGTGCCAGCAGGCCGGGACTAGCGGGAGGTGTTTTTTCAGAGACCCAGTACTTC. Translated, it gives CASRPGLAGGVFSETQYF.

The rearrangement links TRBV2 to TRBJ2-6, with 8 nucleotides matching TRBD1. After removal of 6 bases from V and 0 bases from J, the junction contained 13 bases not matched to a gene. Germline V lookup: CDR1 SNHLY, CDR2 FYNNEI. The CDR3 is 19 amino acids. This CDR3 is CASRPFGTGISSGANVLTF. The CDR3 bases are TGTGCCAGCAGACCTTTCGGGACAGGAATAAGCTCTGGGGCCAACGTCCTGACTTTC.

The chain employs TRBV29-1 and TRBJ2-7; the D call may be TRBD1 or TRBD2 (5 bases each). Trimming cost V 7 bases and J 3 bases, with 13 bases left between them. Per the germline V gene, CDR1 is SQVTM and CDR2 is ANQGSEA. CDR3 size: 12 residues. In DNA, the CDR3 is TGCAGCGCAAGGGACGGAGGCTACGAGCAGTACTTC. Translation gives CSARDGGYEQYF.

This sequence joins TRBV28 and TRBJ1-3; D not certain. V was shortened by 2 bases and J by 0 bases, with 8 bases between the two germline ends. The germline gives CDR1 MDHEN, CDR2 SYDVKM. The length of the CDR3 is 15 residues. The CDR3 bases are TGTGCCAGCAGTTTACTGGGATCCTCTGGAAACACCATATATTTT. Translated, it gives CASSLLGSSGNTIYF.

This chain uses TRBV7-6 with TRBJ2-7, with D possibly TRBD2 on 6 matching bases. Looked up from germline, CDR1 is SGHVS and CDR2 is FNYEAQ. The V gene lost 3 bases and the J gene lost 2 bases, with 11 bases spanning the gap. This CDR3 contains 14 residues. The CDR3: CASSFSPGAYEQYF. The CDR3 DNA reads as TGTGCCAGCAGCTTCAGTCCGGGGGCCTACGAGCAGTACTTC.

The J gene is TRBJ2-1, the V gene TRBV6-1; 7 positions agree with TRBD2. Germline values: CDR1 MNHNS, CDR2 SASEGT. The CDR3 has 15 amino acids. Unmatched junction bases numbered 12, after V lost 6 bases and J lost 7 bases. The CDR3 spells CASRTSGLILNEQFF. The CDR3, as DNA: TGTGCCAGCAGGACCTCGGGACTAATCTTAAATGAGCAGTTCTTC.

This rearrangement joins TRBV7-9 to TRBJ1-2; a possible D gene is TRBD1 (5 bases). Trimming cost V 8 bases and J 3 bases, with 13 bases left between them. Germline lookup yields CDR1 SEHNR and CDR2 FQNEAQ (reference sequence). The CDR3 totals 13 residues. The CDR3 DNA follows: TGTGCCAGCGTCAGGGAGGATCACTATGGCTACACCTTC. Its translation is CASVREDHYGYTF.

This chain uses TRBV11-3 with TRBJ2-1; D is undetermined. Looked up from germline, CDR1 is SGHNT and CDR2 is YENEEA. V was shortened by 5 bases and J by 6 bases, with 8 bases between the two germline ends. The CDR3 is 12 amino acids. The CDR3, as DNA: TGTGCCAGCAGCCCCGAACGCAATGAGCAGTTCTTC. It is translated as CASSPERNEQFF.

A remark on this clone: An end of the junction differs from the germline gene, which may be a read error. The chain combines TRBV29-1 with TRBJ2-7; 10 nucleotides agree with TRBD2. Germline V gene data show CDR1 as SQVTM and CDR2 as ANQGSEA. This CDR3 has 13 residues. CDR3 amino acids: CSVEGLADYEQYF. As DNA, the CDR3 is TGCAGCGTCGAAGGACTAGCGGACTACGAGCAGTACTTC.

This chain links TRBV27 with TRBJ1-1; 9 positions agree with TRBD1. Germline V lookup: CDR1 MNHEY, CDR2 SMNVEV (reference sequence). This CDR3 has 18 residues. V was pared by 5 bases and J by 8 bases, with 21 bases of the junction left unmatched. CDR3 in DNA: TGTGCCAGCAGTACCCCACAGGGGGCGATTCGGGGGTTGAAGGAAGCTTTCTTT. This codes for CASSTPQGAIRGLKEAFF.

The chain joins TRBV28 to TRBJ2-5; maybe TRBD1 (6 bases). Germline V gene data show CDR1 as MDHEN and CDR2 as SYDVKM. CDR3 length: 16 amino acids. The V end lost 6 bases, the J end lost 4 bases, and 21 bases lay between the germline ends. CDR3 in DNA: TGTGCCAGCAGCACCTGGGGACACCTCAGACGAGAGACCCAGTACTTC. Translating gives CASSTWGHLRRETQYF.

This clone was counted between two and nine times. The genes are TRBV19 and TRBJ2-7; 11 bases map to TRBD2. Trimming took 10 bases from V and 7 from J; bases not matched to a gene: 12. The CDR3 has 14 amino acids. Germline V gene lookup returns CDR1 LNHDA and CDR2 SQIVND (reference sequence). The CDR3 DNA is TGTGCCACGAACATAGCGGGAGGGACTTCGGAGCAGTACTTC. It is translated as CATNIAGGTSEQYF.

The chain couples TRBV6-5 to TRBJ2-1; tentative D call: TRBD1 (5 bases). This CDR3 spans 12 amino acids. Germline V gives CDR1 MNHEY, CDR2 SVGAGI. Trimming left V 6 bases short and J 3 bases short, with 6 bases between. CDR3 sequence reads: CASRDSYNEQFF. Here the CDR3 DNA reads TGTGCCAGCAGAGACAGCTACAATGAGCAGTTCTTC.

The chain recombines TRBV7-8 with TRBJ2-7; 9 nucleotides match TRBD2. V trimming: 8 bases; J trimming: 4 bases; junction bases outside the gene matches: 9. In germline, CDR1 is SGHVS, CDR2 FQNEAQ. The CDR3 loop spans 14 amino acids. This chain's CDR3 is CASGPGLAWYEQYF. Written as DNA, the CDR3 is TGTGCCAGCGGCCCGGGACTAGCTTGGTACGAGCAGTACTTC.

The table lists this clone with a few counts. The chain employs TRBV7-3 and TRBJ2-1, with D maybe TRBD2 (5 bases). The CDR3 contains 15 residues. The ends were cut back, 5 bases at V and 0 bases at J, with 11 bases in the middle. Germline CDR1 and CDR2: SGHTA and FQGTGA. The CDR3 region is CASSISLASYNEQFF. For the CDR3, the DNA is TGTGCCAGCAGCATCAGCCTAGCCTCCTACAATGAGCAGTTCTTC.

For this clone: Additional DNA sequences in this sample encode the identical CDR3. The CDR3 DNA sequence: TGTGCCAGCAGTTTTGGGCAGGGGGCTGAAGCTTTCTTT. It is translated as CASSFGQGAEAFF. The chain links TRBV27 to TRBJ1-1; 7 bases align to TRBD1. This CDR3 spans 13 amino acids. J was trimmed by 6 bases and V by 3 bases; bases with no gene match: 4. Per germline, CDR1 MNHEY and CDR2 SMNVEV (reference sequence).

By sample fraction, this clone is hyperexpanded. The gene calls are TRBV15 and TRBJ2-1, with 10 nucleotides matching TRBD2. This CDR3 contains 13 residues. The V gene end was trimmed by 3 bases and the J gene end by 10 bases; junction bases not matched to a gene: 3. Germline loops: CDR1 LNHNV, CDR2 YYDKDF (reference sequence). The CDR3 DNA reads TGTGCCACCAGCAGTCTAGCGGGAGAGGAGCAGTTCTTC. Encoded protein: CATSSLAGEEQFF.

The rearrangement links TRBV13 to TRBJ2-5, with a tentative D call TRBD1 (6 bases). This CDR3 has 14 amino acids. The ends were cut back, 5 bases at V and 3 bases at J, with 13 bases in the middle. Per germline, CDR1 PRHDT and CDR2 FYEKMQ (reference sequence). The CDR3 sequence is CASSTGQVEETQYF. The DNA for the CDR3 is TGTGCCAGCAGCACGGGACAAGTCGAAGAGACCCAGTACTTC. The whole variable domain, remainder taken from reference TRBV13 and TRBJ2-5, is AAGVIQSPRHLIKEKRETATLKCYPIPRHDTVYWYQQGPGQDPQFLISFYEKMQSDKGSIPDRFSAQQFSDYHSELNMSSLELGDSALYFCASSTGQVEETQYFGPGTRLLVL.

This clone was detected many times. The gene calls are TRBV4-1 and TRBJ2-1; unclear D gene. The V end lost 0 bases, the J end lost 10 bases, and 4 bases lay between the germline ends. The CDR3 sequence is 11 residues long. The V gene's germline CDR1 is MGHRA and CDR2 YSYEKL. CDR3 sequence: CASSQDREQFF. DNA for the CDR3: TGCGCCAGCAGCCAAGATAGAGAGCAGTTCTTC.

This rearrangement joins TRBV7-9 to TRBJ1-1; tentative D call: TRBD1 (6 bases). Trimming took off 4 bases at V and 3 bases at J, with 15 bases between the two ends. The CDR3 length is 15 residues. Germline V gene lookup returns CDR1 SEHNR and CDR2 FQNEAQ (reference sequence). In nucleotides, the CDR3 is TGTGCCAGCAGCTCCCCTGGGGGGGGCCACACTGAAGCTTTCTTT. It encodes CASSSPGGGHTEAFF.

This chain uses TRBV6-1 with TRBJ1-5, with D unclear. The germline gives CDR1 MNHNS, CDR2 SASEGT. The V end lost 10 bases, the J end lost 0 bases, and 13 bases lay between the germline ends. This CDR3 region has 14 residues. This CDR3 reads CATPGPTSNQPQHF. The DNA for the CDR3 is TGTGCCACCCCGGGCCCCACTAGCAATCAGCCCCAGCATTTT.

This clone has only a few counts. V is TRBV27 and J is TRBJ2-1; D possibly corresponds to TRBD1 (5 bases). Germline-derived CDR1 and CDR2 are MNHEY and SMNVEV (reference sequence). This CDR3 is 11 amino acids long. The germline V and J ends were trimmed by 4 bases and 9 bases, with 7 bases remaining between them. As DNA, the CDR3 is TGTGCCAGCAGTTCAGGGCTTGAGCAGTTCTTC. Translated: CASSSGLEQFF.

The chain has TRBV6-6 and TRBJ2-1; TRBD2 matches at 7 bases. V shed 5 bases and J 5 bases; nucleotides not matched to a gene: 9. Per germline, CDR1 MNHNY and CDR2 SVGAGI (reference sequence). The CDR3 totals 15 residues. The CDR3 DNA follows: TGTGCCAGCAGTGATAACGTCGGGAGGCACAATGAGCAGTTCTTC. Its translation is CASSDNVGRHNEQFF.

The rearrangement uses TRBV5-1 and TRBJ1-1; D gene unclear. Trimming left V 0 bases short and J 10 bases short, with 10 bases between. This CDR3 spans 12 amino acids. Germline CDR1 reads SGHRS; CDR2 reads YFSETQ. In DNA form, the CDR3 reads TGCGCCAGCAGCTTGGTGCTCGGAGGAGCTTTCTTT. Its translation is CASSLVLGGAFF. The whole variable domain, remainder taken from reference TRBV5-1 and TRBJ1-1, is KAGVTQTPRYLIKTRGQQVTLSCSPISGHRSVSWYQQTPGQGLQFLFEYFSETQRNKGNFPGRFSGRQFSNSRSEMNVSTLELGDSALYLCASSLVLGGAFFGQGTRLTVV.

The chain is built from TRBV28 and TRBJ2-7; no definite D call. This CDR3 has 14 amino acids. Germline loops: CDR1 MDHEN, CDR2 SYDVKM. The V and J ends lost 5 bases and 3 bases respectively, with 14 bases between them. CDR3 amino acids: CASSPGSTGYEQYF. The DNA of the CDR3 is TGTGCCAGCAGTCCGGGTTCGACTGGCTACGAGCAGTACTTC.

The V gene is TRBV5-4, the J gene TRBJ1-2, with D perhaps TRBD1 (5 bases). V was cut by 0 bases and J by 3 bases, with 21 bases left in between. Looked up from germline, CDR1 is SGHNT and CDR2 is YYREEE (reference sequence). The CDR3 contains 18 residues. The CDR3 region has the DNA TGTGCCAGCAGCTTGGCCCCCCTCCACAGGCCTCCTGACTATGGCTACACCTTC. As protein: CASSLAPLHRPPDYGYTF.

V usage is TRBV27 and J usage is TRBJ2-7; tentative D call: TRBD2 (6 bases). This CDR3 contains 15 residues. V lost 3 bases and J 0 bases, leaving 12 bases between the germline ends. From germline, CDR1 is MNHEY and CDR2 SMNVEV (reference sequence). CDR3 protein: CASSFGGTSSYEQYF. In DNA form, the CDR3 reads TGTGCCAGCAGTTTCGGCGGGACGAGCTCCTACGAGCAGTACTTC.

This clone was detected many times. The DNA of the CDR3 is TGCGCCAGCAGCTCAGGGGTCTTACACAATGAGCAGTTCTTC. Amino acid sequence: CASSSGVLHNEQFF. V gene TRBV5-1 combines with J gene TRBJ2-1, with D perhaps TRBD1 (6 bases). V shed 3 bases and J shed 5 bases, with 12 bases lying between them. This CDR3 has 14 amino acids. Germline V CDR1 and CDR2: SGHRS, YFSETQ.

This clone showed up many times. The chain is built from TRBV10-2 and TRBJ1-5; D gene uncertain. Germline CDR1 and CDR2: WSHSY and SAAADI. Trimming shortened V by 3 bases and J by 4 bases, and 4 bases separated the two germline ends. CDR3 length: 12 residues. In DNA, the CDR3 is TGCGCCAGCAGTGACGCGAATCAGCCCCAGCATTTT. The encoded protein is CASSDANQPQHF.